This TCR beta chain is from a study of blood T cell repertoires in COVID-19. CDR3 length: 18 amino acids. The germline V gene has CDR1 LGHNA and CDR2 YNFKEQ. V was cut by 4 bases and J by 7 bases, with 29 bases left in between. Sequencing was performed with immunoSEQ multiplex PCR; in TCRdb, only in-frame clones are kept and a portion is missing. The table includes roughly 230,000 clones, 90% detected once. This clonotype originated in a woman in her fifties or sixties with COVID-19, enrolled during active disease. The chain employs TRBV4-2 and TRBJ2-7; possibly TRBD1 for D (7 bases). The sequencing sample was made of peripheral blood. CDR3 sequence: CASSRRDAGSTRGREQYF. For the CDR3, the DNA is TGTGCCAGCAGCCGCCGGGACGCAGGCTCCACCAGGGGGAGGGAGCAGTACTTC.